This T cell receptor beta chain came from a study of cytomegalovirus exposure and HLA in healthy donors. Overall study results and limits: Highly shared variants forming one cluster were likely a sequencing artifact.

Amplification used 60 Vbeta primers and 13 Jbeta primers. The data were produced by immunoSEQ multiplex PCR, yet TCRdb's version contains in-frame clones alone and is incomplete. The data contain about 200,000 clones, 70% to 85% of them singletons. This clone was seen once. Antigen: not known. The germline V gene encodes CDR1 SNHLY and CDR2 FYNNEI. The ends lost 6 bases at V and 6 bases at J; junction bases unmatched: 2. The CDR3 loop spans 12 amino acids. The chain is built from TRBV2 and TRBJ2-7; 10 bases map to TRBD1. The clonotype was recovered from a boy aged 2 to 9 in good health and CMV-seronegative. The sample was PBMCs. The CDR3 DNA sequence: TGTGCCAGCAGAAGGACAGGGGGCGAGCAGTACTTC. This encodes CASRRTGGEQYF. The full variable domain, its missing parts supplied by reference TRBV2 and TRBJ2-7, is EPEVTQTPSHQVTQMGQEVILRCVPISNHLYFYWYRQILGQKVEFLVSFYNNEISEKSEIFDDQFSVERPDGSNFTLKIRSTKLEDSAMYFCASRRTGGEQYFGPGTRLTVT.